A selection of T cell receptor beta chains follows, all from one sample in a study of cytomegalovirus exposure and HLA in healthy donors. Generated by immunoSEQ multiplex PCR, the TCRdb table keeps only in-frame clones and is missing some. The sample carries some 210,000 clones, around four fifths recorded once. The specimen sequenced was PBMCs. Receptors were obtained from a woman aged 18-30 years in good health and CMV-seronegative. The conserved cysteine and the conserved F or W are not part of the CDR3 here. Each record gives: clone size, J gene, V gene, CDR3 protein. Size is stated for part of the rows, as once, few or many counts, or as a class when the clone is expanded.

few,TRBJ1-5,TRBV27,ASSLVSSSNQPQH
NA,TRBJ2-5,TRBV6-6,ASLGWSRETQY
NA,TRBJ2-7,TRBV6-5,ASSYAGRGDEQY
NA,TRBJ2-1,TRBV28,ASSPFSSASYNEQF
NA,TRBJ2-5,TRBV10-3,AIRGTLGETQY
NA,TRBJ2-7,TRBV18,ASSPVAGGEQY
NA,TRBJ2-3,TRBV5-4,ASSPSGTPTDTQY
NA,TRBJ2-7,TRBV7-2,ASIGALGRAQY
NA,TRBJ2-2,TRBV2,ASSERGANTGELF
NA,TRBJ2-1,TRBV5-1,ASSLGLAGGEHEQF
few,TRBJ2-2,TRBV7-6,ASSLQPGSTGELF
NA,TRBJ1-2,TRBV29-1,SVGQSKGYT
NA,TRBJ2-7,TRBV11-2,ASSPRGLREREQY
NA,TRBJ2-5,TRBV19,ASSIASRDYASVETQY
NA,TRBJ2-7,TRBV4-1,ASSQTSVPAYEQY
NA,TRBJ2-5,TRBV18,ASSPPGETQY
NA,TRBJ1-4,TRBV5-4,ASSLSSGSHEKLF
NA,TRBJ2-7,TRBV7-2,ASSKGGTVNYEQY
once,TRBJ1-2,TRBV28,ASRHTGTGGSRGNGYT
NA,TRBJ2-2,TRBV6-1,ASDLAGETGELF
NA,TRBJ2-7,TRBV5-1,ASSWDIHRDEQY
few,TRBJ2-2,TRBV9,ASSVEWGVPGELF
NA,TRBJ2-5,TRBV10-2,ASTGMGGKKTQY
NA,TRBJ2-3,TRBV5-1,ASSEGTDTQY
NA,TRBJ1-1,TRBV5-1,ASSFSGQGDTEAF
NA,TRBJ1-2,TRBV6-1,ASSERRGRVKVTEDGYT
NA,TRBJ2-3,TRBV13,ASSLGRTDTQY
NA,TRBJ1-4,TRBV2,ASTNNLLWATQVTNEKLF
few,TRBJ2-7,TRBV15,ATSREGQHEQY
NA,TRBJ2-6,TRBV30,AWSGDSGANVLT
NA,TRBJ1-4,TRBV5-1,ASSSRTGGEKLF
NA,TRBJ2-7,TRBV5-6,ASSLQAGLSYEQY
NA,TRBJ2-5,TRBV19,ASSTRRTGQETQY
NA,TRBJ1-4,TRBV2,ASSESTDKGLNEKLF
NA,TRBJ2-6,TRBV27,ASSLLDSSGANVLT
once,TRBJ2-2,TRBV28,ASQLGQGFNTGELF
NA,TRBJ1-2,TRBV2,ASLTGPGYGYT
once,TRBJ2-7,TRBV11-3,ASSPYGRDEQY
once,TRBJ2-1,TRBV6-1,ASSERLAGGYNEQF
NA,TRBJ2-7,TRBV12-5,ASAEYEQY
NA,TRBJ2-1,TRBV27,TSSLGGREQF
NA,TRBJ2-1,TRBV10-3,AISEPRQGWNNEQF
NA,TRBJ2-7,TRBV27,ASSPGPSSYEQY
NA,TRBJ2-1,TRBV5-1,ASSLGLAGIYNEQF
NA,TRBJ2-1,TRBV6-5,ASSAPGESLAEQF
NA,TRBJ1-1,TRBV19,ASSIGPPRNTEAF
NA,TRBJ1-1,TRBV4-1,ASNRTGGSNTEAF
NA,TRBJ1-2,TRBV6-5,ASSMGQGAQDGYT
NA,TRBJ2-7,TRBV6-6,ASTPKAHPTPYEQY
NA,TRBJ1-2,TRBV6-6,ASSPRAGGSGYT
NA,TRBJ1-1,TRBV7-3,ASSSGVRTEAF
NA,TRBJ1-1,TRBV6-5,ASRWEPNTEAF
NA,TRBJ1-1,TRBV2,ASSPLVMNTEAF